The 7 T cell receptor beta chains below all came from one sample that was sequenced in a study of T cells expressing NK-cell markers. No DNA is given; TCRdb re-called the 5' RACE reads and lists each CDR3 protein once. Here the sample table reports some 500,000 distinct CDR3 sequences. Sequencing was done on a sample of blood T cells: a sorted CD56 or NKG2C T cell subset, CD4+ or CD8+ T cells, or bulk PBMC T cells (not recorded which). All receptors derive from a woman aged 50 to 60 in good health.

The chain couples TRBV9 to TRBJ2-5. This CDR3 has 16 amino acids. Germline V gives CDR1 SGDLS, CDR2 YYNGEE. This chain's CDR3 is CASSVVALGAQETQYF.

This chain connects TRBV5-6 to TRBJ2-1; TCRdb designates TRBD1, a call that cannot be tested without DNA. From germline, CDR1 is SGHDT and CDR2 YYEEEE. The CDR3 contains 13 residues. This chain's CDR3 is CASSGTPFGEQFF.

The gene calls are TRBV3-1 and TRBJ2-7. Germline loops: CDR1 LGHDT, CDR2 YNNKEL (reference sequence). The CDR3 covers 15 residues. CDR3 protein: CASSLQFGSGYEQYF.

The chain recombines TRBV6-5 with TRBJ2-5; the D call from TCRdb, TRBD1, cannot be confirmed without DNA. CDR3 length: 15 amino acids. CDR1 and CDR2 (germline): MNHEY, SVGAGI. The CDR3 sequence: CASSPTRGSQETQYF.

This chain links TRBV15 with TRBJ2-2; lacking DNA, the TRBD2 call made by TCRdb goes unchecked. Germline V gene data show CDR1 as LNHNV and CDR2 as YYDKDF (reference sequence). This CDR3 is 19 amino acids long. The CDR3 spells CATSRDLWVAGGITGELFF.

This chain connects TRBV7-9 to TRBJ2-1; TCRdb's D call of TRBD1 is untestable without DNA. The germline V gene encodes CDR1 SEHNR and CDR2 FQNEAQ (reference sequence). The CDR3 runs to 16 residues. This chain's CDR3 is CASSLGDLRWGNEQFF.

V usage is TRBV13 and J usage is TRBJ2-7. The CDR3 spans 14 residues. Germline V CDR1 and CDR2: PRHDT, FYEKMQ (reference sequence). This CDR3 reads CASSLAEDFYEQYF.